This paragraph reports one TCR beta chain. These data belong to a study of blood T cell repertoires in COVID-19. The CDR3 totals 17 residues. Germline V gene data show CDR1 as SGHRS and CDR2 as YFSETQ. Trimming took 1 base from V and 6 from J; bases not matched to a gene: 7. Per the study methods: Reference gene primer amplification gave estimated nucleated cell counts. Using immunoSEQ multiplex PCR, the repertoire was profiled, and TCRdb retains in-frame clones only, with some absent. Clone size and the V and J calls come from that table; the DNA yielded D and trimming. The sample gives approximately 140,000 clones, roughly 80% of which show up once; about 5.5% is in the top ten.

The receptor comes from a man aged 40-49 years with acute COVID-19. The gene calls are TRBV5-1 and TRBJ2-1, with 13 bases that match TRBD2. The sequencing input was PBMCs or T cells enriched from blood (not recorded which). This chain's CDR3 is CASSLRLAGGRGNEQFF. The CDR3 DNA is TGCGCCAGCAGCTTGAGACTAGCGGGAGGAAGAGGCAATGAGCAGTTCTTC.